This TCR beta chain was obtained from a study of cytomegalovirus exposure and HLA in healthy donors. Study-wide context: Ancestry clustering placed roughly 86% of roughly 400 genotyped donors in the Caucasian-associated cluster.

PCR amplification relied on 60 Vbeta primers (plus 13 Jbeta primers). Sequenced by immunoSEQ multiplex PCR; TCRdb stores in-frame clones only, minus some. The table lists about 130,000 clones, around 67% of them singletons. The V gene's germline CDR1 is KGHSH and CDR2 LQKENI. V gave up 3 bases and J gave up 3 bases; unmatched junction bases: 1. There are 14 residues in the CDR3. Study outcomes and limitations: There was a cluster of highly shared sequence variants that was likely a sequencing artifact.

A remark on this clone: Its antigen is unidentified.

The clonotype originates from a woman in her thirties or forties in good health and CMV-seropositive. The V gene is TRBV18, the J gene TRBJ2-3; 9 bases match TRBD2. Source material: PBMCs. Written as DNA, the CDR3 is TGTGCCAGCTCACCTAGCGGGAGTACAGATACGCAGTATTTT. It yields the protein CASSPSGSTDTQYF.